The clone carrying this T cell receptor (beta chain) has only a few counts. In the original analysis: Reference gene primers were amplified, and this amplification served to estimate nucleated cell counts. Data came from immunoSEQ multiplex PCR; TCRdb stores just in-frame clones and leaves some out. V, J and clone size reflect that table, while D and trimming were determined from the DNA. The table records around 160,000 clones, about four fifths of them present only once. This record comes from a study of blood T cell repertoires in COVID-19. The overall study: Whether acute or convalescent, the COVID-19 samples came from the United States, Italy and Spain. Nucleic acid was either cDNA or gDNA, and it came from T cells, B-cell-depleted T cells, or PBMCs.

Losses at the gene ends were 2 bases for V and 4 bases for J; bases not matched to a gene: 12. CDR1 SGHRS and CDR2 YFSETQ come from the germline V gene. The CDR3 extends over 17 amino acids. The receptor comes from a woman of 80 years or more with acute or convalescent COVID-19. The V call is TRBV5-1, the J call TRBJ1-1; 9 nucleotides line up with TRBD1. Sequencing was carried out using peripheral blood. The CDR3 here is CASSFVRQGGGLTEAFF. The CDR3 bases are TGCGCCAGCAGCTTCGTAAGACAGGGGGGAGGACTCACTGAAGCTTTCTTT. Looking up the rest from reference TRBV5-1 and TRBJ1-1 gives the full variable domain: KAGVTQTPRYLIKTRGQQVTLSCSPISGHRSVSWYQQTPGQGLQFLFEYFSETQRNKGNFPGRFSGRQFSNSRSEMNVSTLELGDSALYLCASSFVRQGGGLTEAFFGQGTRLTVV.